The source of this T cell receptor (beta chain) is a study of patients and donors after allogeneic stem cell transplantation. V was pared by 4 bases and J by 5 bases, with 18 bases between. CDR3 length: 15 amino acids. Germline V gene sequence: CDR1 SGHVS, CDR2 FNYEAQ. TCRdb redid the calling of the RT-PCR reads with MiXCR, one entry per CDR3 protein. The data show approximately 150,000 distinct CDR3 sequences, about 24% seen once. Specimen: blood, either unsorted or a sorted T cell fraction (not recorded which). The rearrangement joins TRBV7-6 to TRBJ2-7, with no clear D. The sequence was collected from a human donor who was either an allogeneic HSCT recipient or a stem cell or donor lymphocyte infusion donor (not recorded which). It is not recorded whose cells these are; they may come from a transplant donor. This CDR3 reads CASSSKVGRPDEQYF. CDR3 DNA: TGTGCCAGCAGCTCCAAAGTGGGAAGGCCCGACGAGCAGTACTTC.